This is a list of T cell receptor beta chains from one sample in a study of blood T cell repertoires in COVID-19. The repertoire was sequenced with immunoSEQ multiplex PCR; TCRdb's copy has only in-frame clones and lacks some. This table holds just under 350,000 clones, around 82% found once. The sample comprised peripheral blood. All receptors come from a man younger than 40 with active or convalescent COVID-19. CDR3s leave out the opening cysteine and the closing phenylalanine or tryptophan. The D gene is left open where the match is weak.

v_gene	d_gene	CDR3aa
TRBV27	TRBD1	ASSSIGTGSYEQY
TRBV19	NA	ASSIGGILGQPQH
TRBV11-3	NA	ASSPNAVGATGELF
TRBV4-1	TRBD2	ASSRAPTSGTGELF
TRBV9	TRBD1	ASSRQGRADTQY
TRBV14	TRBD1	ASSRDRSGSGNTIY
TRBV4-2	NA	ASSQGGTNEKLF
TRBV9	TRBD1	ASSLDRGGDEQF
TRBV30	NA	AWGLGGYSPLH
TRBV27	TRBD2	ASKIAGANEQY
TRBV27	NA	ASSPWAGRGTDTQY
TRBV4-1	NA	ASSQDPGLSNSPLH
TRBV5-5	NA	ASSFREKTEAF
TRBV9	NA	ASSVGGAYTDTQY
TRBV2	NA	ASSDQDRYSPLH
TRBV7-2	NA	ASSLAPTRVEQF
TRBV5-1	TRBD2	ASSLEGVAGGTYNEQF
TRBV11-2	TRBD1	ASSSLGQGISGANVLT
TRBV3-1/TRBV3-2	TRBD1	ASSLTGQGNYGYT
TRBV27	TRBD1	ASSTPDRVVTEAF
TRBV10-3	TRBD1	AISAGTGTGNEQF
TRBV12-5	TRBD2	ASGLVLGGRPNEQF
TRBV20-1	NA	SASSVGRGGVTEAF
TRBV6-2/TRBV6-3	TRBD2	ASSYSGTSSDEQF
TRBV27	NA	ASTPQNGDNEQF
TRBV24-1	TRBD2	ATSPGTIGLQETQY
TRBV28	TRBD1	ASRRTGDPYEQY
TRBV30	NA	AWSSPADGYL
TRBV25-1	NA	ASSGGYGYT
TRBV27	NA	ASSRTANYGYT
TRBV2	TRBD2	ASTSLAGGRDTQY
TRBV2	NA	ASSALIANTGELF
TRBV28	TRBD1	ASSLTGTGAYEQY
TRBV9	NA	ASSGRGEQY
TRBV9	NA	ASSVGEGEQY
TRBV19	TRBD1	ASRKDRVSNQPQH
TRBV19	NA	ASRIQETQY
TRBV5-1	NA	ASRLQGSGTEAF
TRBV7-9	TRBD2	ASSFSGGASEQF
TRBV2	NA	ASMEGRDYSGANVLT
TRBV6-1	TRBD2	ASSEYSGWRYEQY
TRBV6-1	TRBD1	ASSALDRGSSQPQH
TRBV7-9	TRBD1	ASSPRRDSNEKLF
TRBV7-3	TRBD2	ASSLRASGDPVGEQF
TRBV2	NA	ASSVGGTYEQY
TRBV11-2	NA	ATSRLRSGTNEKLF
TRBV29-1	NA	SVLVTANTEAF
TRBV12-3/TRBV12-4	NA	ASSPGSYNEQF
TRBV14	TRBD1	ASSQGLGQGPDTQY
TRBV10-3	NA	AISEQGSYNEQF
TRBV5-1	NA	ASSLRRAMDEQF
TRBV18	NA	ASSRTRGNTIY
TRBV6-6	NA	ASSAGNQPQH
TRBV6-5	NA	ASSSSPTEAF
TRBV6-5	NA	ASTWGDEQY
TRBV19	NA	ASSPLRDTGELF
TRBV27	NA	ASSQRAGARGYT
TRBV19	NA	ASTPLGRQVNSYNEQF
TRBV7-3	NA	ASSPQAFYTDTQY